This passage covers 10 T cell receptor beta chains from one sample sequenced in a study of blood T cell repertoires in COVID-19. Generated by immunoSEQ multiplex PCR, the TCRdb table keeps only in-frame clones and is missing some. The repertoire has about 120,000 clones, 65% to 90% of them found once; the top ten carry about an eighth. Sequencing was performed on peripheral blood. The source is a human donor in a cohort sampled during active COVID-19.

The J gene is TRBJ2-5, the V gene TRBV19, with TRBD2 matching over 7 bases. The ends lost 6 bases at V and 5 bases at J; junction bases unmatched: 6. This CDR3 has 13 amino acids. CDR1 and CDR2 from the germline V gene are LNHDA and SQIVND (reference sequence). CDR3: CASSGTTRETQYF. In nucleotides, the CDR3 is TGTGCCAGTAGCGGGACTACTCGGGAGACCCAGTACTTC.

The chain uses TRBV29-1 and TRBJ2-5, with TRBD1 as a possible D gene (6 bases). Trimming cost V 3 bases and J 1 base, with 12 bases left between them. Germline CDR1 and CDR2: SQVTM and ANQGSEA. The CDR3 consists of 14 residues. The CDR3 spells CSVERTASQETQYF. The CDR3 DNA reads TGCAGCGTTGAGAGGACAGCCTCCCAAGAGACCCAGTACTTC.

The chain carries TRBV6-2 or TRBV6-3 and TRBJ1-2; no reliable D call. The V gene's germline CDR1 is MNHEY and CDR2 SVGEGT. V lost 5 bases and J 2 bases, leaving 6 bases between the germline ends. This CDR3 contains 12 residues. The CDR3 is CASSTGNYGYTF. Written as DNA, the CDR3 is TGTGCCAGCAGTACCGGGAACTATGGCTACACCTTC.

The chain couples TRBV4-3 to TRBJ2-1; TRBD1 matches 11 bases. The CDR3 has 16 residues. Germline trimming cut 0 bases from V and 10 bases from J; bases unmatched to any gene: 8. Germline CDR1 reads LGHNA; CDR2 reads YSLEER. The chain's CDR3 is CASSQDLGTGGLEQFF. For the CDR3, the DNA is TGCGCCAGCAGCCAAGACCTCGGGACAGGGGGACTCGAGCAGTTCTTC.

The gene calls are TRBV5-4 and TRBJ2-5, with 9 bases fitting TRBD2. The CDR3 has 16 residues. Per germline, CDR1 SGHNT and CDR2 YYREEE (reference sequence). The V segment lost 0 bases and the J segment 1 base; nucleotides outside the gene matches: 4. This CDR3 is CASSLGLAGSQETQYF. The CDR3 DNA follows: TGTGCCAGCAGCTTGGGTCTAGCGGGGTCCCAAGAGACCCAGTACTTC.

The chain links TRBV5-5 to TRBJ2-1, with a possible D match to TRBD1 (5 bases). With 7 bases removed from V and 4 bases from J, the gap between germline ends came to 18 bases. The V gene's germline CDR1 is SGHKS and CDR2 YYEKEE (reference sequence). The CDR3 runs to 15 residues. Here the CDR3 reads CASAVGVVGYNEQFF. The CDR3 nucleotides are TGTGCCAGCGCCGTAGGGGTCGTGGGGTACAATGAGCAGTTCTTC.

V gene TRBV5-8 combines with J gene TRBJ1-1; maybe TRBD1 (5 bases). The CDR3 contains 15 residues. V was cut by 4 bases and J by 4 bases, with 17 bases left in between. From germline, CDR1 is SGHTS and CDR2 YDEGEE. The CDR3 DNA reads TGTGCCAGCAGCCCCGCAGTGGGGCGAAGCACTGAAGCTTTCTTT. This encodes CASSPAVGRSTEAFF.

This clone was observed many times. The chain's CDR3 is CASSQGSVFYGYTF. CDR3 DNA: TGCGCCAGCAGCCAAGGTTCGGTTTTCTATGGCTACACCTTC. This chain links TRBV4-1 with TRBJ1-2; the D is unclear. Germline V CDR1 and CDR2: MGHRA, YSYEKL. V was pared by 1 base and J by 4 bases, with 10 bases between. The CDR3 totals 14 residues.

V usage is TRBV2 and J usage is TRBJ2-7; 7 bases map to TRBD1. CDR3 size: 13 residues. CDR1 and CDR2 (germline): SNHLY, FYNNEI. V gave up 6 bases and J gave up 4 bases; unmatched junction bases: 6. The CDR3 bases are TGTGCCAGCAGCCTTGACAGGGCTTACGAGCAGTACTTC. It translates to CASSLDRAYEQYF.

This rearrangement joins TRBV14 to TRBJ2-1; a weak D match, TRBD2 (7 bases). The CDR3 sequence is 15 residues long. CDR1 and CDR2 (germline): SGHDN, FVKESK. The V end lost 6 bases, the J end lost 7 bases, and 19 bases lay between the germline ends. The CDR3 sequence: CASRSLGGGGNEQFF. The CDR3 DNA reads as TGTGCCAGCAGGAGTTTGGGCGGGGGCGGAAATGAGCAGTTCTTC.